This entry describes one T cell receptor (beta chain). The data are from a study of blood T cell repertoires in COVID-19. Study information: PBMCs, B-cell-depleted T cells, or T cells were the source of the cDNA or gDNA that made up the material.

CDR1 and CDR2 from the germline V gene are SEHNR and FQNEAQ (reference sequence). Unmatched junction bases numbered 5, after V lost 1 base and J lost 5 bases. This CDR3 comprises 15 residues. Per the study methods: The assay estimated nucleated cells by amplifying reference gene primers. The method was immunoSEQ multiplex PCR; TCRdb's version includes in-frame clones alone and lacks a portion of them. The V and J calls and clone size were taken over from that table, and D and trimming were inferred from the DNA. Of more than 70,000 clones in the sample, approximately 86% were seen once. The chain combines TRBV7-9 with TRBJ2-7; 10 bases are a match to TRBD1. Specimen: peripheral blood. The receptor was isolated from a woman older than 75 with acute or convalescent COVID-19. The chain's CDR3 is CASSLGTGQGDEQYF. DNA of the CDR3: TGTGCCAGCAGCTTAGGGACCGGACAGGGGGACGAGCAGTACTTC. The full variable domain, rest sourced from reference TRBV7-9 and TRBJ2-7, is DTGVSQNPRHKITKRGQNVTFRCDPISEHNRLYWYRQTLGQGPEFLTYFQNEAQLEKSRLLSDRFSAERPKGSFSTLEIQRTEQGDSAMYLCASSLGTGQGDEQYFGPGTRLTVT.